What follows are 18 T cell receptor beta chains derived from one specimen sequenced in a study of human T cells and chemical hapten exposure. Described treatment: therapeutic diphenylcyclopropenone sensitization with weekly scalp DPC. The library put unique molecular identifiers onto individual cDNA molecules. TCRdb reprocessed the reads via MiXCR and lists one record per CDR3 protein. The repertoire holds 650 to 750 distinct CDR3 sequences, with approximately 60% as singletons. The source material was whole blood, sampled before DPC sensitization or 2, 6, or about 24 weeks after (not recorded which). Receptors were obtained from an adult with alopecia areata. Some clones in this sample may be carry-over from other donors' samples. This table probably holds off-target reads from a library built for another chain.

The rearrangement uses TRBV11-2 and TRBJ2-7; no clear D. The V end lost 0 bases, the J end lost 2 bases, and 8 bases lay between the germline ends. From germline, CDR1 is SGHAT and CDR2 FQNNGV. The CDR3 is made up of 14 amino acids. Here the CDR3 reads CASSLESGPYEQYF. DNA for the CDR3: TGTGCCAGCAGCTTAGAGTCGGGCCCCTACGAGCAGTACTTC.

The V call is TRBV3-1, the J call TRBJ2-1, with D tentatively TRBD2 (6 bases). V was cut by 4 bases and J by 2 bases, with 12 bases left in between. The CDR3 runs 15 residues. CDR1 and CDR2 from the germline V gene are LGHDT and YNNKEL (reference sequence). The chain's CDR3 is CASSLQEGAYNEQFF. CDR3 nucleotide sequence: TGTGCCAGCAGCCTCCAGGAGGGCGCCTACAATGAGCAGTTCTTC.

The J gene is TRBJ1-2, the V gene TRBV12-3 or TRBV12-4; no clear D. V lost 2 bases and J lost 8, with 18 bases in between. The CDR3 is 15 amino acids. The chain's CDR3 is CASSLWAGDLWGYTF. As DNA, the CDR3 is TGTGCCAGCAGTTTATGGGCAGGAGATCTCTGGGGCTACACCTTC.

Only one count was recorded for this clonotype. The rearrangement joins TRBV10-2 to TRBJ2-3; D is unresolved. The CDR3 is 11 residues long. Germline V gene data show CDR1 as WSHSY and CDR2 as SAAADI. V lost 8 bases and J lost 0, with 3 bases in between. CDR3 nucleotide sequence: TGCGCCAGCGGGAGCACAGATACGCAGTATTTT. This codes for CASGSTDTQYF.

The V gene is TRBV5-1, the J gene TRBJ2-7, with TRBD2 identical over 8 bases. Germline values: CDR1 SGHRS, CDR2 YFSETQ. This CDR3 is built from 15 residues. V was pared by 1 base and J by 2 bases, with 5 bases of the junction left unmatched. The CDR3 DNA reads TGCGCCAGCAGCTTGTCCACTAGCGGCCCCTACGAGCAGTACTTC. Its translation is CASSLSTSGPYEQYF.

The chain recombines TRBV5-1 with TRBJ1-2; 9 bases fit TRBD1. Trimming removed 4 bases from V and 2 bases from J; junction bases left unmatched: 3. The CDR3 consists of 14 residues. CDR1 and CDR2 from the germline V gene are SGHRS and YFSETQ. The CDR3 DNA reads TGCGCCAGCAGCCCCGGACAGGGGAACTATGGCTACACCTTC. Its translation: CASSPGQGNYGYTF.

CDR3 region: CASCGAYSNQPQHF. The CDR3 coding sequence is TGTGCCAGCTGCGGGGCCTATAGCAATCAGCCCCAGCATTTT. The J gene is TRBJ1-5, the V gene TRBV2; the D gene is possibly TRBD1 (5 bases). Trimming shortened V by 8 bases and J by 0 bases, and 11 bases separated the two germline ends. Germline CDR1 reads SNHLY; CDR2 reads FYNNEI. The CDR3 is 14 residues long.

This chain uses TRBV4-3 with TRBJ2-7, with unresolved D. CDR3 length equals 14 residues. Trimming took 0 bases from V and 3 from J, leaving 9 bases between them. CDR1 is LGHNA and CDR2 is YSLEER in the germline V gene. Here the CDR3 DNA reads TGCGCCAGCAGCCAAGATTTAACAGTCTACGAGCAGTACTTC. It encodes CASSQDLTVYEQYF.

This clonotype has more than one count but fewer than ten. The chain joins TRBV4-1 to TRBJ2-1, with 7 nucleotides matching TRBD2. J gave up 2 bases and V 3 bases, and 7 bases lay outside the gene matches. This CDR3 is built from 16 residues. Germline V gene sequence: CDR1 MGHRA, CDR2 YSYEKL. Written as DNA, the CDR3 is TGCGCCAGCAGCCAGAATGGGCTAGCGGCCTACAATGAGCAGTTCTTC. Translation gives CASSQNGLAAYNEQFF.

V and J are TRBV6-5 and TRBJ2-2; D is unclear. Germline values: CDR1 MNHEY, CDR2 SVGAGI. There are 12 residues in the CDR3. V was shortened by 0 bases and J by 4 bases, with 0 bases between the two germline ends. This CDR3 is CASSYSTGELFF. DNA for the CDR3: TGTGCCAGCAGTTACTCCACCGGGGAGCTGTTTTTT.

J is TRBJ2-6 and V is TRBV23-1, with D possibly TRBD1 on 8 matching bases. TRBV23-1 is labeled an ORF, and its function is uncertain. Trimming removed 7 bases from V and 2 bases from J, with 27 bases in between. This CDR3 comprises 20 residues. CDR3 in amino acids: CASNHRREAGGLTGANVLTF. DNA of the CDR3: TGCGCCAGCAACCACCGACGGGAGGCAGGGGGCCTAACTGGGGCCAACGTCCTGACTTTC.

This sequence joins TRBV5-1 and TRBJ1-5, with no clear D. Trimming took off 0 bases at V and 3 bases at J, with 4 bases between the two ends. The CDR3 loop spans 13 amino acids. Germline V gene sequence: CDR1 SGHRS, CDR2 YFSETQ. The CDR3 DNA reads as TGCGCCAGCAGCTTGGGAGTCAATCAGCCCCAGCATTTT. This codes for CASSLGVNQPQHF.

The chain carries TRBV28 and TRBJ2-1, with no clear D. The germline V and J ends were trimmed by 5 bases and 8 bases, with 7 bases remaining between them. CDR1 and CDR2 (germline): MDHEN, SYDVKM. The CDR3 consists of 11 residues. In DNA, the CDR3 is TGTGCCAGCAGTCTCAGCGATGAGCAGTTCTTC. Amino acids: CASSLSDEQFF.

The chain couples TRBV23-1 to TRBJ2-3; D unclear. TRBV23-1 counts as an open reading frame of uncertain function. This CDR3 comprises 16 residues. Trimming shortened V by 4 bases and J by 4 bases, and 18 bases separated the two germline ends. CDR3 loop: CASSLQNFLRADTQYF. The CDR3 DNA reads TGCGCCAGCAGTCTCCAAAACTTCCTCCGGGCAGATACGCAGTATTTT.

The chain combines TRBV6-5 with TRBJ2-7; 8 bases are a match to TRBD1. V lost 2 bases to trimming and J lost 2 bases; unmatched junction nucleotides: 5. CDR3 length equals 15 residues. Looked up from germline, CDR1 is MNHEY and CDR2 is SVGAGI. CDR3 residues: CASSYGDRTTYEQYF. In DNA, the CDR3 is TGTGCCAGCAGTTACGGGGACAGGACGACCTACGAGCAGTACTTC.

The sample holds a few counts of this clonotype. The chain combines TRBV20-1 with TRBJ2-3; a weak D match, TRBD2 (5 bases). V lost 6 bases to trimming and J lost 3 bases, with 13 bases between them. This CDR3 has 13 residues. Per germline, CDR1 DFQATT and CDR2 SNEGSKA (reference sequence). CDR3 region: CSALVARTDTQYF. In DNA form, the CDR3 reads TGCAGTGCCCTTGTAGCGAGGACAGATACGCAGTATTTT.

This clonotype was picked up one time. In DNA form, the CDR3 reads TGTGCCAGCAGCTACGCAGGGGGCCACGAGCAGTACTTC. Its translation: CASSYAGGHEQYF. The chain links TRBV7-2 to TRBJ2-7, with 8 bases that match TRBD1. Germline V gene lookup returns CDR1 SGHTA and CDR2 FQGNSA. The V and J ends lost 4 bases and 5 bases, in that order; junction bases with no gene match: 4. The CDR3 spans 13 residues. The complete variable domain, with remaining parts taken from reference TRBV7-2 and TRBJ2-7, reads GAGVSQSPSNKVTEKGKDVELRCDPISGHTALYWYRQSLGQGLEFLIYFQGNSAPDKSGLPSDRFSAERTGGSVSTLTIQRTQQEDSAVYLCASSYAGGHEQYFGPGTRLTVT.

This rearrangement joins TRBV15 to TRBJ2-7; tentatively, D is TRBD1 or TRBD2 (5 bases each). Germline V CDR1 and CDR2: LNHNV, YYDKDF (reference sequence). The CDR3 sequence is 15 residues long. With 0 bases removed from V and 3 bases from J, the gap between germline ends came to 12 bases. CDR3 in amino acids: CATSRDREIRYEQYF. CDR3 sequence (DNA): TGTGCCACCAGCAGAGACAGGGAGATTCGCTACGAGCAGTACTTC.